The entry that follows covers one TCR beta chain sequence. Responders (roughly 200,000, CFSE-labeled) met roughly 200,000 stimulators that were irradiated and violet-dye-labeled. Clones were sequenced by immunoSEQ multiplex PCR, and TCRdb holds only the in-frame ones, with some missing. Among 5,000 or so clones listed, approximately 28% were seen once. CDR1 is SGHRS and CDR2 is YFSETQ in the germline V gene. Trimming left V 5 bases short and J 4 bases short, with 16 bases between. The CDR3 runs 16 residues. This sample was taken from a study of graft-versus-host responses after intestinal transplantation. Study information: Each recipient received anti-thymocyte globulin induction, then tacrolimus and steroids for about 3 years.

Sequences were derived from alloreactive CD4+ T cells from a mixed lymphocyte reaction culture, sampled before transplantation. Subset specified: CFSE-low proliferating T cells sorted from roughly 6-day pre-transplant mixed lymphocyte reaction (GvH or HvG direction). This sequence was found in a human patient who was an organ donor for intestinal transplantation. The chain employs TRBV5-1 and TRBJ1-6, with a tentative D call TRBD1 (5 bases). The CDR3 coding sequence is TGCGCCAGCAGATCTAGGCAGGGTGGATATAATTCACCCCTCCACTTT. It translates to CASRSRQGGYNSPLHF.